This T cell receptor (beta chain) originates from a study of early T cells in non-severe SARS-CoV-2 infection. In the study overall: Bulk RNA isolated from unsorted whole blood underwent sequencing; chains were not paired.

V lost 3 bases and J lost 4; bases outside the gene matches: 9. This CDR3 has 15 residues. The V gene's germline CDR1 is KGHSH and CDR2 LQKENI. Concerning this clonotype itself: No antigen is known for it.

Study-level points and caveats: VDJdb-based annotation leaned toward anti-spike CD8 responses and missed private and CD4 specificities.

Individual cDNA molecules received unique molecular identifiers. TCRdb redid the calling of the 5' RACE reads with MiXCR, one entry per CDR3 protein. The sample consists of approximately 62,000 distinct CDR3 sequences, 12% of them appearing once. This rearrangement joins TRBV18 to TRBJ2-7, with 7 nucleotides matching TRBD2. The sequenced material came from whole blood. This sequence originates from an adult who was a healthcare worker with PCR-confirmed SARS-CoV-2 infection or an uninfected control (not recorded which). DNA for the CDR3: TGTGCCAGCTCACCTTCGACTAGCTTCGGATACGAGCAGTACTTC. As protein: CASSPSTSFGYEQYF.